A single TCR beta chain is shown here with its context. Donors in Cohort 3 counted as recovered after two negative PCRs, clearance, or symptom resolution. The V segment lost 5 bases and the J segment 6 bases; nucleotides outside the gene matches: 9. The germline CDR1 and CDR2 sequences are SGHAT and FQNNGV. The CDR3 is 15 residues long. Measured with immunoSEQ multiplex PCR; TCRdb has only the in-frame clones, and not every one. The sample holds nearly 400,000 clones, under 90% seen once. This specimen comes from a study of blood T cell repertoires in COVID-19. The source of this sequence is a woman under 40 who had recovered from COVID-19. The chain links TRBV11-2 to TRBJ2-3; 9 nucleotides match TRBD2. Sequencing was performed on PBMCs or T cells enriched from blood (not recorded which). DNA for the CDR3: TGTGCCAGCAGCCTTCTAGCGGGACGGGCGGATACGCAGTATTTT. Its translation: CASSLLAGRADTQYF.